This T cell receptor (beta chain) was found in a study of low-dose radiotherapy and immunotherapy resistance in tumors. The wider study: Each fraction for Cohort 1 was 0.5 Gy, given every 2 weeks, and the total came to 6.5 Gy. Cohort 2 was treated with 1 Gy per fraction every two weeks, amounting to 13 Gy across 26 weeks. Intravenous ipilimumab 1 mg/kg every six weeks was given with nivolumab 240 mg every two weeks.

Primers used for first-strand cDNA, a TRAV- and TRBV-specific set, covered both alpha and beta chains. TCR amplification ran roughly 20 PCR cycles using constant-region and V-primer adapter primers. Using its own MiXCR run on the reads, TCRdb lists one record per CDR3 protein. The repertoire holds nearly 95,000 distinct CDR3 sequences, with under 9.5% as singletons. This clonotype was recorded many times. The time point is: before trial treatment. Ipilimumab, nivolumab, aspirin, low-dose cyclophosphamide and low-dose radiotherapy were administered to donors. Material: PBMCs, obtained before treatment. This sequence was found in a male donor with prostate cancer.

The CDR3 DNA reads as TGTGCCAGCAAGAGAGGGAGCGGTGGGTACACTGAAGCTTTCTTT. It specifies CASKRGSGGYTEAFF. V gene TRBV6-2 or TRBV6-3 combines with J gene TRBJ1-1; no clear D. CDR1 is MNHEY and CDR2 is SVGEGT in the germline V gene. CDR3 length: 15 residues. Trimming shortened V by 7 bases and J by 3 bases, and 18 bases separated the two germline ends.